The 29 T cell receptor beta chains below come from one sample, sequenced in a study of CD8 T cells in ankylosing spondylitis. TCRdb re-called the 5' RACE reads through MiXCR, storing one row per CDR3 protein. The sample carries about 340,000 distinct CDR3 sequences, 20% to 25% recorded once. Material for sequencing was blood, either unsorted or a sorted T cell fraction (not recorded which). The receptors here all came from a male donor with ankylosing spondylitis or in good health (not recorded which).

The rearrangement uses TRBV10-3 and TRBJ2-3; D might be TRBD2 (5 bases). The CDR3 is 14 amino acids. V was shortened by 6 bases and J by 2 bases, with 12 bases between the two germline ends. Germline values: CDR1 ENHRY, CDR2 SYGVKD. This CDR3 reads CAISADFSTDTQYF. The CDR3 DNA follows: TGTGCCATCAGCGCGGACTTTTCCACAGATACGCAGTATTTT.

The chain has TRBV27 and TRBJ2-5, with a tentative D call TRBD1 (6 bases). This CDR3 is 13 amino acids long. Trimming took 3 bases from V and 2 from J, leaving 7 bases between them. Germline assignment: CDR1 MNHEY and CDR2 SMNVEV (reference sequence). The CDR3 region is CASSFGTQETQYF. CDR3 coding DNA: TGTGCCAGCAGTTTCGGGACACAAGAGACCCAGTACTTC.

DNA for the CDR3: TGTGCCAGCAGATATGACAGTTTTTCTGGAAACACCATATATTTT. It encodes CASRYDSFSGNTIYF. This sequence joins TRBV28 and TRBJ1-3, with D perhaps TRBD1 (5 bases). The V and J ends lost 6 bases and 1 base respectively, with 13 bases between them. CDR1 is MDHEN, CDR2 SYDVKM, per germline. This CDR3 is 15 amino acids long.

V and J are TRBV12-5 and TRBJ2-1; D unresolved. The length of the CDR3 is 16 residues. Trimming removed 0 bases from V and 4 bases from J, with 13 bases in between. Looked up from germline, CDR1 is LGHNT and CDR2 is FRNRAP. The CDR3 nucleotides are TGTGCTAGTGGTTTGGTCTACCTTGCAGGATACAATGAGCAGTTCTTC. As protein: CASGLVYLAGYNEQFF.

The table lists this clonotype with many counts. V and J are TRBV12-3 or TRBV12-4 and TRBJ2-1, with 11 bases lining up with TRBD1. CDR3 length equals 16 residues. Losses at the gene ends were 5 bases for V and 7 bases for J; bases not matched to a gene: 10. Here the CDR3 DNA reads TGTGCCAGCAGTACGTCCGGGACAGGGGGATTGAATGAGCAGTTCTTC. Residues: CASSTSGTGGLNEQFF.

This clonotype occurred a few times. This sequence joins TRBV29-1 and TRBJ2-5; no reliable D call. The germline V gene encodes CDR1 SQVTM and CDR2 ANQGSEA. The V and J ends lost 2 bases and 8 bases respectively, with 6 bases between them. The CDR3 sequence is 10 residues long. CDR3 nucleotide sequence: TGCAGCGTTGAAATGGAAACCCAGTACTTC. Its protein product is CSVEMETQYF.

Only a few counts were recorded for this clonotype. The chain recombines TRBV12-3 or TRBV12-4 with TRBJ2-1, with D perhaps assigned TRBD1 or TRBD2 (5 bases each). The CDR3 runs 14 residues. V was cut by 6 bases and J by 4 bases, with 13 bases left in between. CDR3 nucleotides: TGTGCCAGCAGGGGGGTTGGGCTGTACAATGAGCAGTTCTTC. Amino acid sequence: CASRGVGLYNEQFF.

There are a few counts of this clonotype. J is TRBJ2-5 and V is TRBV30, with unresolved D. The length of the CDR3 is 16 residues. The V end lost 1 base, the J end lost 1 base, and 16 bases lay between the germline ends. In germline, CDR1 is GTSNPN, CDR2 SVGIG (reference sequence). Here the CDR3 DNA reads TGTGCCTGGAGTGCCCTCGTCCAGGTAGCCCAAGAGACCCAGTACTTC. This codes for CAWSALVQVAQETQYF.

This chain links TRBV7-9 with TRBJ2-7, with no clear D. The CDR3 has 13 residues. Trimming took 4 bases from V and 0 from J, leaving 7 bases between them. The germline CDR1 and CDR2 sequences are SEHNR and FQNEAQ (reference sequence). The CDR3 DNA follows: TGTGCCAGCAGCTCCACCCGCTCCTACGAGCAGTACTTC. Protein: CASSSTRSYEQYF.

This clonotype was detected ten times or more. The CDR3 nucleotides read TGTGCCAGCAGTGACGGGACAGGGGGCTGGAATGAGCAGTTCTTC. Residues: CASSDGTGGWNEQFF. The rearrangement links TRBV6-4 to TRBJ2-1, with 12 bases aligning to TRBD1. V dropped 2 bases and J dropped 7; count of bases not matched to a gene: 3. The CDR3 totals 15 residues. Germline-derived CDR1 and CDR2 are MRHNA and SNTAGT.

As to this clonotype: An end of the junction does not agree with germline; a read error may underlie this. This sequence joins TRBV7-4 and TRBJ2-1; TRBD2 matches at 8 bases. The CDR3 length is 17 residues. The germline V gene has CDR1 SGHVT and CDR2 SQSDAQ. CDR3 sequence: CATSGPSSGGQNNEQFF. CDR3 sequence (DNA): TGTGCCACCAGCGGACCGAGCAGCGGGGGACAAAACAATGAGCAGTTCTTC. Drawing the rest from reference TRBV7-4 and TRBJ2-1, the complete variable domain is GAGVSQSPRYKVAKRGRDVALRCDSISGHVTLYWYRQTLGQGSEVLTYSQSDAQRDKSGRPSGRFSAERPERSVSTLKIQRTEQGDSAVYLCATSGPSSGGQNNEQFFGPGTRLTVL.

This clonotype was recorded a few times. V is TRBV20-1 and J is TRBJ2-5; 7 nucleotides line up with TRBD2. The J segment lost 4 bases and the V segment lost 0 bases, leaving 5 bases of the junction unmatched. The length of the CDR3 is 14 residues. Germline loops: CDR1 DFQATT, CDR2 SNEGSKA (reference sequence). CDR3 in DNA: TGCAGTGCTAGAGATGGGAGGGTTGGAGAGACCCAGTACTTC. It encodes CSARDGRVGETQYF.

This clonotype was recorded many times. The chain links TRBV7-9 to TRBJ2-7; 10 nucleotides line up with TRBD1. The ends lost 6 bases at V and 4 bases at J; junction bases unmatched: 6. This CDR3 region has 14 residues. The V gene's germline CDR1 is SEHNR and CDR2 FQNEAQ (reference sequence). CDR3 coding DNA: TGTGCCAGCAGTTCCCGGGACAGGGGTTACGAGCAGTACTTC. This encodes CASSSRDRGYEQYF. The variable domain in full, with the rest retrieved from reference TRBV7-9 and TRBJ2-7, is DTGVSQNPRHKITKRGQNVTFRCDPISEHNRLYWYRQTLGQGPEFLTYFQNEAQLEKSRLLSDRFSAERPKGSFSTLEIQRTEQGDSAMYLCASSSRDRGYEQYFGPGTRLTVT.

This sequence joins TRBV29-1 and TRBJ2-7; D could derive from TRBD1 or TRBD2 (5 bases each). The V gene lost 7 bases and the J gene lost 6 bases, with 19 bases spanning the gap. This CDR3 is built from 13 residues. CDR1 is SQVTM, CDR2 ANQGSEA, per germline. CDR3 bases: TGCAGCGGAGGTGGGACCGCCTCGGGCGAGCAGTACTTC. Its protein is CSGGGTASGEQYF.

The sample holds many counts of this clonotype. The chain carries TRBV29-1 and TRBJ2-7; TRBD1 might be the D (5 bases). V lost 4 bases to trimming and J lost 3 bases, with 7 bases between them. The CDR3 is 11 amino acids. Germline CDR1 and CDR2: SQVTM and ANQGSEA. CDR3 DNA sequence: TGCAGCGTTGTCCAGGGCTACGAGCAGTACTTC. Protein product: CSVVQGYEQYF.

The chain is built from TRBV28 and TRBJ2-5; perhaps TRBD1 as D (6 bases). Trimming removed 7 bases at V and 4 bases at J, with 19 bases between. The germline CDR1 and CDR2 sequences are MDHEN and SYDVKM. The CDR3 covers 15 residues. CDR3 residues: CASNGGTRLGETQYF. For the CDR3, the DNA is TGTGCCAGCAATGGTGGGACAAGGCTAGGAGAGACCCAGTACTTC.

This clonotype was seen a few times. The chain has TRBV3-1 and TRBJ1-2; D gene ambiguous. Germline V gives CDR1 LGHDT, CDR2 YNNKEL (reference sequence). CDR3 size: 14 residues. The V gene lost 1 base and the J gene lost 3 bases, with 9 bases spanning the gap. The CDR3 loop reads CASSQGAVHYGYTF. Here the CDR3 DNA reads TGTGCCAGCAGCCAAGGGGCAGTCCACTATGGCTACACCTTC.

This clonotype was observed a few times. V is TRBV20-1 and J is TRBJ2-5; tentative D call: TRBD1 (5 bases). V was clipped by 3 bases and J by 4 bases, with 24 bases between them. The CDR3 has 17 residues. Germline-derived CDR1 and CDR2 are DFQATT and SNEGSKA (reference sequence). CDR3 amino acids: CSASLGLSPTLAETQYF. CDR3 sequence (DNA): TGCAGTGCTAGTTTGGGGCTTTCCCCCACCTTGGCAGAGACCCAGTACTTC.

This clonotype was counted only a few times. The chain joins TRBV7-9 to TRBJ2-7, with TRBD2 identical over 7 bases. Germline V lookup: CDR1 SEHNR, CDR2 FQNEAQ (reference sequence). The ends lost 5 bases at V and 3 bases at J; junction bases unmatched: 4. The CDR3 runs 13 residues. The CDR3 loop reads CASSQIAGYEQYF. The CDR3 region has the DNA TGTGCCAGCAGCCAAATAGCGGGCTACGAGCAGTACTTC.

The chain couples TRBV6-5 to TRBJ1-1; possible D gene TRBD1, 6 bases. V gave up 0 bases and J gave up 1 base, with 9 bases separating them. CDR3 length equals 15 residues. In germline, CDR1 is MNHEY, CDR2 SVGAGI. The CDR3 spells CASSYSGTSNTEAFF. The DNA of the CDR3 is TGTGCCAGCAGTTACTCCGGGACATCGAACACTGAAGCTTTCTTT.

This clonotype showed up just once. The rearrangement links TRBV27 to TRBJ2-6, with TRBD1 as a possible D gene (6 bases). This CDR3 comprises 18 residues. V lost 5 bases and J 0 bases, leaving 17 bases between the germline ends. Germline V CDR1 and CDR2: MNHEY, SMNVEV (reference sequence). CDR3 nucleotides: TGTGCCAGCAGTAAAGGACAGCCACATAGCTCTGGGGCCAACGTCCTGACTTTC. Translated: CASSKGQPHSSGANVLTF.

V is TRBV28 and J is TRBJ2-1, with D uncertain. The CDR3 contains 13 residues. Germline lookup yields CDR1 MDHEN and CDR2 SYDVKM. V was cut by 3 bases and J by 7 bases, with 10 bases left in between. The CDR3 bases are TGTGCCAGCAGTTTCCGGATCACTAATGAGCAGTTCTTC. This translates into CASSFRITNEQFF. Full variable domain (missing parts from reference TRBV28 and TRBJ2-1): DVKVTQSSRYLVKRTGEKVFLECVQDMDHENMFWYRQDPGLGLRLIYFSYDVKMKEKGDIPEGYSVSREKKERFSLILESASTNQTSMYLCASSFRITNEQFFGPGTRLTVL.

This clonotype occurred a few times. The CDR3 region has the DNA TGTGCCAGCAGCAGTGGGGGGGGACAGGCAGAAGCCAAAAACATTCAGTACTTC. Translated: CASSSGGGQAEAKNIQYF. The chain has TRBV21-1 and TRBJ2-4; the tabulated D call, TRBD1, remains unverified against the DNA. TRBV21-1 constitutes a pseudogene. CDR3 length equals 18 residues.

The rearrangement uses TRBV7-9 and TRBJ2-7; D not certain. There are 14 residues in the CDR3. Per the germline V gene, CDR1 is SEHNR and CDR2 is FQNEAQ (reference sequence). Trimming left V 5 bases short and J 4 bases short, with 15 bases between. CDR3 bases: TGTGCCAGCAGCCAGAGCCTAGGAGTATACGAGCAGTACTTC. It yields the protein CASSQSLGVYEQYF.

This clonotype appeared a few times. The chain combines TRBV7-8 with TRBJ2-7; the D is unclear. Germline V CDR1 and CDR2: SGHVS, FQNEAQ. Trimming cost V 0 bases and J 6 bases, with 9 bases left between them. The CDR3 extends over 13 amino acids. DNA for the CDR3: TGTGCCAGCAGCTTAGCTAGGGCCTCCGAGCAGTACTTC. This codes for CASSLARASEQYF.

This chain links TRBV9 with TRBJ2-5; either TRBD1 or TRBD2 may fit D (5 bases each). The germline CDR1 and CDR2 sequences are SGDLS and YYNGEE. V was cut by 7 bases and J by 0 bases, with 16 bases left in between. CDR3 length: 15 residues. CDR3 loop: CASAKSWGYQETQYF. The CDR3 bases are TGTGCCAGCGCCAAGTCATGGGGGTACCAAGAGACCCAGTACTTC. Variable domain in full (rest from reference TRBV9 and TRBJ2-5): DSGVTQTPKHLITATGQRVTLRCSPRSGDLSVYWYQQSLDQGLQFLIQYYNGEERAKGNILERFSAQQFPDLHSELNLSSLELGDSALYFCASAKSWGYQETQYFGPGTRLLVL.

This chain joins TRBV2 and TRBJ2-5; 9 bases align to TRBD2. The V gene's germline CDR1 is SNHLY and CDR2 FYNNEI. The length of the CDR3 is 15 residues. The ends lost 9 bases at V and 5 bases at J; junction bases unmatched: 13. CDR3 nucleotides: TGTGCCAGTTCTAGCGGGGCCCTATTGAGCGAGACCCAGTACTTC. Protein sequence: CASSSGALLSETQYF.

This clonotype was seen a few times. This sequence joins TRBV12-3 or TRBV12-4 and TRBJ1-3; D gene uncertain. V gave up 2 bases and J gave up 0 bases, with 5 bases separating them. The CDR3 has 14 residues. The CDR3 reads CASSLWGSGNTIYF. CDR3 nucleotide sequence: TGTGCCAGCAGTTTATGGGGCTCTGGAAACACCATATATTTT.

This clonotype showed up just a few times. The chain employs TRBV11-2 and TRBJ2-1, with no clear D. This CDR3 contains 17 residues. Germline V lookup: CDR1 SGHAT, CDR2 FQNNGV. Between the trimmed V and J ends, which lost 5 bases and 4 bases, there was a span of 21 bases. The CDR3: CASSHGRFGPDYNEQFF. The CDR3 DNA follows: TGTGCCAGCAGCCATGGGCGTTTCGGGCCAGATTACAATGAGCAGTTCTTC.